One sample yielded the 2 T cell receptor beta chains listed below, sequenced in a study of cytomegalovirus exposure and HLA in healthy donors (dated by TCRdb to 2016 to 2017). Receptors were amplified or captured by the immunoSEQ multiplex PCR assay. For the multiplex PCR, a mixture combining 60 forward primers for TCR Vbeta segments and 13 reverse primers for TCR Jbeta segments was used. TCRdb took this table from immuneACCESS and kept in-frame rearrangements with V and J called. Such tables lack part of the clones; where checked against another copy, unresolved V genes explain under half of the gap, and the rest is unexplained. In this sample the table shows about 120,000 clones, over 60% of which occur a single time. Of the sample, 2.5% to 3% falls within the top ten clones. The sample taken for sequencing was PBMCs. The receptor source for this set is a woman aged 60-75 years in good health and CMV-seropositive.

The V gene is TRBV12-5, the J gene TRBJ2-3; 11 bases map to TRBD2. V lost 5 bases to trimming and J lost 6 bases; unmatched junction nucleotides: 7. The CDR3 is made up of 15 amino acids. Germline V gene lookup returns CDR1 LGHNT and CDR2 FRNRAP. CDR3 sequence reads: CASGPGLAETDTQYF. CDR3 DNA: TGTGCTAGTGGTCCGGGACTAGCGGAAACCGATACGCAGTATTTT.

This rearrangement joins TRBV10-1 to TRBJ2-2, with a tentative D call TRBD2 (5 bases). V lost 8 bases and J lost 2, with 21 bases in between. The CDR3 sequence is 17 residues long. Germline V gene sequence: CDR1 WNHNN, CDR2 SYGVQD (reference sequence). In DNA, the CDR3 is TGCGCCAGCCCCTTTGGAGGCGAGAGTGATAACACCGGGGAGCTGTTTTTT. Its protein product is CASPFGGESDNTGELFF.